These 17 T cell receptor beta chains came from one sample sequenced in a study of T-cell reconstitution after alpha-beta-depleted transplantation in children. Unique molecular identifiers were used to barcode this TCRbeta library. TCRdb processed the PCR reads anew with MiXCR; each CDR3 protein has one entry. The data show 900,000 or so distinct CDR3 sequences, around 17% seen once. Source: PBMCs, mostly from graft donor cells, taken 360 days after TCRalphabeta/CD19-depleted stem cell transplant. These receptors were obtained from a male patient aged 10 to 17 who had a stem cell transplant for acute lymphoblastic leukemia, so the T cells may come from the graft donor.

The chain uses TRBV20-1 and TRBJ1-5; D uncertain. Looked up from germline, CDR1 is DFQATT and CDR2 is SNEGSKA (reference sequence). The CDR3 has 13 amino acids. V lost 3 bases to trimming and J lost 6 bases, with 12 bases between them. The CDR3 DNA follows: TGCAGTGCTAGGTCTGTGGGAGGTCAGCCCCAGCATTTT. Residues: CSARSVGGQPQHF.

This chain uses TRBV25-1 with TRBJ2-3, with 10 bases lining up with TRBD1. The germline V gene encodes CDR1 MGHDK and CDR2 SYGVNS. The CDR3 totals 16 residues. V shed 4 bases, J shed 2 bases, and the junction held 6 bases outside the gene matches. The CDR3 region has the DNA TGTGCCAGCAGTGGACAGGGGGCCTGGGTCACAGATACGCAGTATTTT. Its protein is CASSGQGAWVTDTQYF.

This rearrangement joins TRBV20-1 to TRBJ1-5; D gene ambiguous. This CDR3 comprises 13 residues. V dropped 1 base and J dropped 9 bases, with 13 bases sitting between them. The germline CDR1 and CDR2 sequences are DFQATT and SNEGSKA (reference sequence). DNA for the CDR3: TGCAGTGCTAGAGGGCAAGGTACGCCGCCCCAGCATTTT. Protein: CSARGQGTPPQHF.

This clonotype was observed a handful of times. This rearrangement joins TRBV4-1 to TRBJ2-1, with D hard to call. CDR1 is MGHRA and CDR2 is YSYEKL in the germline V gene. V lost 5 bases and J lost 4, with 15 bases in between. The CDR3 runs 15 residues. The CDR3 DNA follows: TGCGCCAGCAGCGTGGACCACCCCTTTTACAATGAGCAGTTCTTC. Protein: CASSVDHPFYNEQFF.

This clonotype has a handful of counts. The CDR3 bases are TGTGCCGCCGGGACAGGGTATTCACCCCTCCACTTT. Its protein product is CAAGTGYSPLHF. The chain joins TRBV25-1 to TRBJ1-6; 9 bases are a match to TRBD1. Germline V CDR1 and CDR2: MGHDK, SYGVNS. V was pared by 11 bases and J by 8 bases, with 4 bases of the junction left unmatched. The CDR3 is 12 amino acids.

This chain connects TRBV5-1 to TRBJ2-7, with 7 bases aligning to TRBD2. J gave up 4 bases and V 0 bases, and 10 bases lay outside the gene matches. The germline V gene has CDR1 SGHRS and CDR2 YFSETQ. The CDR3 is 16 amino acids. The CDR3 region has the DNA TGCGCCAGCAGCTTGGTCCGGCAGGCTAGCGGATACGAGCAGTACTTC. Protein sequence: CASSLVRQASGYEQYF.

This clonotype was found many times. The rearrangement uses TRBV5-5 and TRBJ2-1; 12 positions agree with TRBD2. This CDR3 is 15 amino acids long. The V gene's germline CDR1 is SGHKS and CDR2 YYEKEE (reference sequence). The J segment lost 13 bases and the V segment lost 3 bases, leaving 11 bases of the junction unmatched. The CDR3 nucleotides read TGTGCCAGCAGCTCGACCGGGACTAGCGGGCGTGATCAGTTCTTC. Protein: CASSSTGTSGRDQFF.

The table lists this clonotype with a few counts. The chain carries TRBV5-1 and TRBJ2-3; no definite D call. V was cut by 4 bases and J by 0 bases, with 18 bases left in between. Germline-derived CDR1 and CDR2 are SGHRS and YFSETQ. This CDR3 spans 17 amino acids. The CDR3 bases are TGCGCCAGCAGCCCCGGCGGCTTTAGATTCAGCACAGATACGCAGTATTTT. Amino acid sequence: CASSPGGFRFSTDTQYF.

The chain has TRBV2 and TRBJ1-6, with 7 bases identical to TRBD1. From germline, CDR1 is SNHLY and CDR2 FYNNEI. The J segment lost 9 bases and the V segment lost 4 bases, leaving 6 bases of the junction unmatched. The CDR3 consists of 14 residues. The CDR3: CASSGQGRGSPLHF. The CDR3 bases are TGTGCCAGCAGTGGACAGGGTCGGGGTTCACCCCTCCACTTT.

V is TRBV6-4 and J is TRBJ2-5; no clear D gene. The CDR3 length is 13 residues. Germline CDR1 MRHNA, CDR2 SNTAGT. The CDR3 reads CAARLRGKGTQYF. Here the CDR3 DNA reads TGTGCGGCTAGATTGCGTGGGAAAGGGACCCAGTACTTC.

The sample holds a few counts of this clonotype. The chain joins TRBV21-1 to TRBJ2-2; the DNA was not used to check the table's D call, TRBD2. TRBV21-1 is noted as a pseudogene. The CDR3 is made up of 19 amino acids. CDR3 sequence (DNA): TGTGCCAGCAGCAAAAGGGGTAGGGGCCTCCGGGAAAACACCGGGGAGCTGTTTTTT. This gives the protein CASSKRGRGLRENTGELFF.

The rearrangement uses TRBV5-1 and TRBJ2-3, with unresolved D. CDR3 length: 13 amino acids. The V end lost 4 bases, the J end lost 3 bases, and 9 bases lay between the germline ends. CDR1 is SGHRS and CDR2 is YFSETQ in the germline V gene. CDR3: CASSIYLTDTQYF. In DNA, the CDR3 is TGCGCCAGCAGCATCTATCTAACAGATACGCAGTATTTT.

This rearrangement joins TRBV20-1 to TRBJ2-2, with D possibly being TRBD1 or TRBD2 (5 bases each). V lost 2 bases, J lost 5 bases, and 6 bases lay in between. The germline gives CDR1 DFQATT, CDR2 SNEGSKA (reference sequence). The CDR3 is 12 amino acids. The CDR3 here is CSARWGTGELFF. Here the CDR3 DNA reads TGCAGTGCTAGATGGGGGACCGGGGAGCTGTTTTTT.

The chain couples TRBV3-1 to TRBJ2-1; the match to TRBD2 covers 9 bases. CDR1 is LGHDT and CDR2 is YNNKEL in the germline V gene (reference sequence). J lost 0 bases, V lost 1 base, and 4 bases had no gene match. The CDR3 covers 17 residues. CDR3 sequence reads: CASSQAGLAVSYNEQFF. The CDR3 coding sequence is TGTGCCAGCAGCCAAGCGGGACTAGCTGTCTCCTACAATGAGCAGTTCTTC.

CDR3 sequence reads: CASSKVGTGLALYNEQFF. Written as DNA, the CDR3 is TGTGCCAGCAGCAAAGTAGGTACCGGACTAGCGCTATACAATGAGCAGTTCTTC. This chain links TRBV21-1 with TRBJ2-1; TRBD2, as called in the table, went unchecked against the DNA. TRBV21-1 is flagged as a pseudogene. The CDR3 covers 18 residues.

This clonotype appeared a few times. J is TRBJ2-6 and V is TRBV7-3, with a weak D call TRBD2 (5 bases). This CDR3 is 14 amino acids long. V lost 1 base and J 8 bases, leaving 9 bases between the germline ends. In germline, CDR1 is SGHTA, CDR2 FQGTGA. The CDR3 bases are TGTGCCAGCAGCTTAAGGTGGAGGACCAACGTCCTGACTTTC. It encodes CASSLRWRTNVLTF.

This clonotype has more than one count but fewer than ten. The CDR3 reads CASSQVAGRGGNEQFF. DNA for the CDR3: TGTGCCAGCAGCCAAGTCGCGGGAAGAGGGGGCAATGAGCAGTTCTTC. This chain links TRBV3-1 with TRBJ2-1; D assignment may be TRBD1 or TRBD2 (6 bases each). Deletions cut 1 base from V and 6 bases from J, with 16 bases between. The germline V gene encodes CDR1 LGHDT and CDR2 YNNKEL (reference sequence). The CDR3 runs to 16 residues.